This entry describes one T cell receptor (beta chain). Its recognized antigen is unknown. No base quality values were provided; no much bigger clone lies one nucleotide off. TCRbeta CDR3 regions were amplified from genomic DNA by means of the immunoSEQ Assay, a bias-controlled multiplex PCR. On the authors' methods: Within the assay, amplification of reference gene primers was used to estimate how many nucleated cells each sample contained. To quantify the absolute abundance of each unique TCRbeta CDR3 rearrangement, sequence reads were collapsed and filtered. For each sample, productive Simpson clonality was calculated as the square root of Simpson's diversity index over productive rearrangements. This is the immuneACCESS table as TCRdb keeps it, with only in-frame sequences that have V and J called. A part of the clones is gone; compared with another copy, unresolved V genes explain less than half, and the rest is unexplained. That table supplies the V and J calls and clone size; D and trimming were determined from the DNA. Present in this sample are under 200,000 clones, 65% to 85% of which were seen just once. The ten most abundant clones make up about 2.7% of the sample.

This sample is part of a study of blood T cell repertoires in COVID-19 (dated by TCRdb to 2020 to 2022). Notes on the research overall: Samples covering the acute and convalescent phases of COVID-19 were provided by collaborators in the United States, Italy and Spain. The prospective study material was composed of cDNA or gDNA derived from T cells, B-cell-depleted T cells, or PBMCs. Deeply sampled blood TCRbeta repertoires from subjects exposed to, actively infected with, or recovered from COVID-19 were included in the dataset. The repertoires were released in a freely available public database meant as a resource for research on the immune response to SARS-CoV-2. The samples were drawn from two sources: the first 160 participants of the ongoing ImmuneRACE study, and 1,200 or so subjects contributed by 6 global collaborators. The sample metadata nearly always contained a de-identified subject ID, COVID-19 status, age in years and sex. Where HLA class I and class II types were available, the types were taken from metadata supplied by the sample provider, not from assay-based typing.

The full study reports these points: Clinical and demographic metadata were provided uncurated, with the amount varying by source and participant.

The CDR3, from cysteine to phenylalanine, totals 13 residues. Of the read, only the CDR3 DNA is kept; its 39 bases are in frame from base 1. Looking up the germline V gene yields CDR1 SGHRS and CDR2 YFSETQ. Relative to germline, V is missing 9 bases and J is missing 8 bases, with 10 bases of the junction outside any gene match. Whole blood was collected in K2EDTA tubes by collaborating institutions according to the institutions' own protocols. For TCRbeta analysis, collaborator samples were shipped as frozen whole blood, as isolated PBMCs, or as DNA extracted from either sample type. The source is a human donor with acute or convalescent COVID-19. The donor label of this sample is uncertain. Here the chain combines TRBV5-1 and TRBJ1-1, with 10 bases aligning to TRBD1. The sample taken for sequencing was peripheral blood. CDR3 loop: CATRGTGAGEAFF. The sequenced DNA is TGCGCCACCAGGGGGACAGGGGCCGGAGAAGCTTTCTTT.